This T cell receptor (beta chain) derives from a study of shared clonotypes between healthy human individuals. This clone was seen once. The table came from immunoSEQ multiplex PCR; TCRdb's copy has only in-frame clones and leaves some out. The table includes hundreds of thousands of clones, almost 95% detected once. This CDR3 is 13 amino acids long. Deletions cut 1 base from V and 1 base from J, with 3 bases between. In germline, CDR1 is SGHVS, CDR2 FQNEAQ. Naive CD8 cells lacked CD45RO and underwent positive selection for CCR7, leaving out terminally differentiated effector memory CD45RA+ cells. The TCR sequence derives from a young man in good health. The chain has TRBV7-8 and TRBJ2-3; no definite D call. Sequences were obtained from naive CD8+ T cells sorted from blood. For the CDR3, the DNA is TGTGCCAGCAGCTTAGAGGGCACAGATACGCAGTATTTT. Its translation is CASSLEGTDTQYF.